This TCR beta chain was captured in a study of identical twins. Comment on this clonotype: Its matching antigen is unknown.

V was pared by 7 bases and J by 0 bases, with 3 bases of the junction left unmatched. Looked up from germline, CDR1 is MDHEN and CDR2 is SYDVKM. This CDR3 comprises 14 residues. Findings of the study overall: Carriage of fewer insertions was seen in abundant cord blood beta clonotypes, whereas memory repertoires showed none.

One entry per CDR3 protein, called by TCRdb with MiXCR from the 5' RACE reads. The table has about 720,000 distinct CDR3 sequences, approximately 9% seen once; the top ten hold approximately 0.96%. These data are also associated with another study on yellow fever vaccine responses in identical twins.

The clonotype comes from a woman aged 18-35 years in good health. The sample taken for sequencing was PBMCs. The rearrangement joins TRBV28 to TRBJ2-4; TRBD1 matches at 7 bases. CDR3 in DNA: TGTGCCAGCAACGACAGGGAAGCCAAAAACATTCAGTACTTC. This codes for CASNDREAKNIQYF.